The TCR beta chain under discussion was sequenced for a study of T cell responses to AZD1222 COVID-19 vaccine. Notes on the study in general: Females outnumbered males among donors, who were mostly white British; clonal diversity was possibly underestimated. At baseline, just 5 or 6 AZD1222 recipients tested seropositive.

Repertoires were generated with immunoSEQ multiplex PCR, while TCRdb's copy carries only in-frame clones and drops some. The data hold roughly 67,000 clones, with 70% to 90% observed a single time. The CDR3 totals 15 residues. Unmatched junction bases numbered 6, after V lost 0 bases and J lost 7 bases. Germline V gene data show CDR1 as SEHNR and CDR2 as FQNEAQ (reference sequence). As to this clone: Antigen unknown.

The source was peripheral blood, collected on day 0 of AZD1222 vaccination. J is TRBJ2-1 and V is TRBV7-9; 7 bases agree with TRBD2. The clonotype comes from an adult in good health. CDR3: CASSLAGDYSNEQFF. The CDR3 nucleotides read TGTGCCAGCAGCTTAGCCGGGGACTATAGTAATGAGCAGTTCTTC. The full variable domain, rest sourced from reference TRBV7-9 and TRBJ2-1, is DTGVSQNPRHKITKRGQNVTFRCDPISEHNRLYWYRQTLGQGPEFLTYFQNEAQLEKSRLLSDRFSAERPKGSFSTLEIQRTEQGDSAMYLCASSLAGDYSNEQFFGPGTRLTVL.